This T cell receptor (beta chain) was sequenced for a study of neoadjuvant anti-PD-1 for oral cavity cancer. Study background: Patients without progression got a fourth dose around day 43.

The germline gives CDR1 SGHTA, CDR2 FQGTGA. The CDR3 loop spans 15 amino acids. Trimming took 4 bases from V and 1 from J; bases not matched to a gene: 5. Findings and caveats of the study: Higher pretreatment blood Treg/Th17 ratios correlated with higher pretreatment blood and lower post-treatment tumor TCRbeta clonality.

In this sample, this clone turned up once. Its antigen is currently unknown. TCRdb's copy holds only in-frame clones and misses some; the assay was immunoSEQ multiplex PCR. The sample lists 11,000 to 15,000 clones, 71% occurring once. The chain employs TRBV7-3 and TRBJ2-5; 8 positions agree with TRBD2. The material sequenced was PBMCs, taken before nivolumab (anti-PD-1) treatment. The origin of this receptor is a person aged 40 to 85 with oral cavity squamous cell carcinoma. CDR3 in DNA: TGTGCCAGCAGCTCTAGAGCGGGGGCCCAAGAGACCCAGTACTTC. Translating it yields CASSSRAGAQETQYF.